This is a list of T cell receptor beta chains from one sample in a study of beta chain features in type 1 diabetes. Here immunoSEQ multiplex PCR was the method, and the copy in TCRdb shows in-frame clones only, minus some. The sample contains 130,000 or so clones, over 8% of which appear only once. Sequenced material: central memory CD4+ T cells from blood. All receptors come from a woman aged 40-49 years in good health. The CDR3 runs from the conserved cysteine through the conserved F or W. The D gene is left open where the match is weak. Expanded clones get a size class; other rows say once, few or many, or leave the size out.

j_call	clone_size	v_call	cdr3_length	d_call	cdr3_aa	cdr3_nt
TRBJ2-5	many	TRBV2	17	TRBD1	CASTEGDRGLYQETQYF	TGTGCCAGCACCGAGGGGGACAGGGGGCTGTACCAAGAGACCCAGTACTTC
TRBJ1-1	.	TRBV19	16	TRBD1	CASSKKTGAGNTEAFF	TGTGCCAGTTCCAAGAAGACAGGGGCGGGGAACACTGAAGCTTTCTTT
TRBJ2-7	many	TRBV7-9	10	.	CASAGSWQYF	TGTGCCAGCGCAGGATCGTGGCAGTACTTC
TRBJ2-7	few	TRBV7-2	17	.	CASSSTGLRASSYEQYF	TGTGCCAGCAGCTCCACCGGGTTGAGGGCTAGCTCCTACGAGCAGTACTTC
TRBJ1-6	.	TRBV10-3	12	.	CAISEGSSPLHF	TGTGCCATCAGTGAGGGGAGTTCACCCCTCCACTTT
TRBJ1-1	few	TRBV5-6	15	.	CASSLDPVMNTEAFF	TGTGCCAGCAGCTTGGATCCGGTTATGAACACTGAAGCTTTCTTT
TRBJ2-7	few	TRBV6-6	16	TRBD2	CASSYAASGAHYEQYF	TGTGCCAGCAGTTACGCGGCTAGCGGGGCCCACTACGAGCAGTACTTC
TRBJ1-1	few	TRBV11-2	12	.	CASSSGQREAFF	TGTGCCAGCAGCTCTGGACAGCGAGAAGCTTTCTTT
TRBJ1-1	few	TRBV5-1	14	TRBD1	CASGQGGPNTEAFF	TGCGCCAGCGGACAGGGAGGTCCGAACACTGAAGCTTTCTTT
TRBJ1-1	few	TRBV6-6	12	TRBD1	CASSRDRGNAFF	TGTGCCAGCAGTCGAGACAGGGGGAATGCTTTCTTT
TRBJ2-3	few	TRBV5-6	12	TRBD1	CASSLDRATQYF	TGTGCCAGCAGCCTGGACAGGGCTACGCAGTATTTT
TRBJ1-2	.	TRBV7-6	13	.	CASSLPGVNVYTF	TGTGCCAGCAGCTTACCGGGGGTGAACGTCTACACCTTC
TRBJ2-3	few	TRBV27	15	.	CASSLRGRVSDTQYF	TGTGCCAGCAGCTTAAGGGGCCGAGTCTCAGATACGCAGTATTTT
TRBJ2-7	.	TRBV5-4	18	TRBD2	CASSLAPNSGGATYEQYF	TGTGCCAGCAGCCTGGCACCGAATAGCGGGGGAGCTACGTACGAGCAGTACTTC
TRBJ1-1	.	TRBV13	18	.	CASSFNLRTGFMNTEAFF	TGTGCCAGCAGCTTCAACCTAAGGACGGGATTCATGAACACTGAAGCTTTCTTT
TRBJ2-3	.	TRBV5-1	15	.	CASSLQTSVADTQYF	TGCGCCAGCAGCTTGCAGACTAGTGTGGCAGATACGCAGTATTTT
TRBJ1-5	.	TRBV19	13	.	CASSIDLVQPQHF	TGTGCCAGTAGTATAGATTTAGTTCAGCCCCAGCATTTT